A selection of T cell receptor beta chains follows, all from one sample in a study of blood T cell repertoires in COVID-19. Sequenced by immunoSEQ multiplex PCR; TCRdb stores in-frame clones only, minus some. The sample records 200,000 to 300,000 clones, roughly 86% being singletons. Sequences were obtained from peripheral blood. The source of these receptors is a man aged 35 to 55 who had recovered from COVID-19. Both conserved end residues are part of each CDR3. D genes are given only for firm matches. Clone size is shown for a subset of rows, as once, few, many or a class of expanded clone.

size: NA; J: TRBJ1-6; V: TRBV13; D: TRBD1; CDR3: CASRARVQGANSPLHF; DNA: TGTGCCAGCAGAGCCAGGGTTCAGGGGGCGAATTCACCCCTCCACTTT
size: NA; J: TRBJ2-3; V: TRBV19; D: TRBD2; CDR3: CASSTPGLAGGDTQYF; DNA: TGTGCCAGTAGTACCCCGGGACTAGCGGGGGGGGATACGCAGTATTTT
size: NA; J: TRBJ1-1; V: TRBV11-2; D: NA; CDR3: CASSATGVDTEAFF; DNA: TGTGCCAGCAGCGCGACCGGGGTAGACACTGAAGCTTTCTTT
size: NA; J: TRBJ2-4; V: TRBV4-1; D: TRBD2; CDR3: CASSQVSSAGGRGIQYF; DNA: TGCGCCAGCAGCCAAGTGTCTTCAGCGGGAGGGCGTGGCATTCAGTACTTC
size: NA; J: TRBJ2-7; V: TRBV9; D: TRBD1; CDR3: CASSPGRGSEQYF; DNA: TGTGCCAGCAGCCCCGGCAGGGGGAGCGAGCAGTACTTC
size: NA; J: TRBJ2-7; V: TRBV14; D: NA; CDR3: CASSLSGSSYYEQYF; DNA: TGTGCCAGCAGTCTTAGCGGAAGTTCCTACTACGAGCAGTACTTC
size: NA; J: TRBJ2-1; V: TRBV30; D: NA; CDR3: CAWSAGTPNEQFF; DNA: TGTGCCTGGAGTGCTGGGACTCCCAATGAGCAGTTCTTC
size: NA; J: TRBJ1-1; V: TRBV5-1; D: TRBD1; CDR3: CASSLDRGRMTEAFF; DNA: TGCGCCAGCAGCTTGGACAGGGGGCGCATGACTGAAGCTTTCTTT
size: NA; J: TRBJ2-7; V: TRBV12-3/TRBV12-4; D: NA; CDR3: CASTLEGDEQYF; DNA: TGTGCCAGCACGCTCGAGGGGGACGAGCAGTACTTC
size: NA; J: TRBJ2-1; V: TRBV6-2/TRBV6-3; D: NA; CDR3: CASSYGLALNEQFF; DNA: TGTGCCAGCAGTTACGGGCTAGCGCTCAATGAGCAGTTCTTC
size: NA; J: TRBJ2-1; V: TRBV7-9; D: NA; CDR3: CASNLDSGTYNEQFF; DNA: TGTGCCAGCAACTTGGACAGTGGGACCTACAATGAGCAGTTCTTC
size: NA; J: TRBJ1-1; V: TRBV7-2; D: TRBD1; CDR3: CASSLRQGVANTEAFF; DNA: TGTGCCAGCAGCTTACGACAGGGGGTCGCTAACACTGAAGCTTTCTTT
size: NA; J: TRBJ1-5; V: TRBV7-9; D: NA; CDR3: CASSSGAYSNQPQHF; DNA: TGTGCCAGCAGCTCAGGTGCATATAGCAATCAGCCCCAGCATTTT
size: NA; J: TRBJ1-2; V: TRBV5-6; D: NA; CDR3: CASSRQALVNYGYTF; DNA: TGTGCCAGCAGCAGACAGGCCCTAGTTAACTATGGCTACACCTTC
size: once; J: TRBJ1-2; V: TRBV2; D: NA; CDR3: CASSERSLGVFHYGYTF; DNA: TGTGCCAGCAGTGAACGCTCCTTAGGGGTGTTTCACTATGGCTACACCTTC
size: NA; J: TRBJ2-2; V: TRBV6-2/TRBV6-3; D: TRBD1; CDR3: CASSYGQGSAGELFF; DNA: TGTGCCAGCAGCTATGGACAGGGGAGCGCCGGGGAGCTGTTTTTT
size: NA; J: TRBJ2-7; V: TRBV7-8; D: TRBD2; CDR3: CASSPGAGGRYEQYF; DNA: TGTGCCAGCAGCCCGGGGGCGGGAGGGCGCTACGAGCAGTACTTC
size: NA; J: TRBJ1-2; V: TRBV5-1; D: NA; CDR3: CASSLAHRAGDGYTF; DNA: TGCGCCAGCAGCTTGGCCCACAGGGCGGGGGATGGCTACACCTTC
size: NA; J: TRBJ2-7; V: TRBV20-1; D: TRBD1; CDR3: CSASSRTGGAKEQYF; DNA: TGCAGTGCTAGTTCTAGGACAGGGGGCGCAAAGGAGCAGTACTTC
size: NA; J: TRBJ2-7; V: TRBV6-1; D: TRBD2; CDR3: CASSELAGASYEQYF; DNA: TGTGCCAGCAGTGAACTAGCGGGAGCCTCCTACGAGCAGTACTTC
size: NA; J: TRBJ2-3; V: TRBV10-1; D: NA; CDR3: CASSESPFRETSTDTQYF; DNA: TGCGCCAGCAGTGAGTCCCCCTTCCGGGAAACTAGCACAGATACGCAGTATTTT
size: NA; J: TRBJ2-7; V: TRBV5-6; D: NA; CDR3: CASSFQFYEQYF; DNA: TGTGCCAGCAGCTTCCAGTTCTACGAGCAGTACTTC
size: few; J: TRBJ2-1; V: TRBV5-4; D: NA; CDR3: CASSPRASAYNEQFF; DNA: TGTGCCAGCAGCCCCAGGGCCAGCGCCTACAATGAGCAGTTCTTC
size: once; J: TRBJ2-3; V: TRBV5-4; D: NA; CDR3: CASSPGADTQYF; DNA: TGTGCCAGCAGCCCCGGGGCAGATACGCAGTATTTT
size: once; J: TRBJ2-3; V: TRBV10-3; D: TRBD2; CDR3: CAISTGGYTDTQYF; DNA: TGTGCCATCAGTACGGGGGGGTACACAGATACGCAGTATTTT
size: NA; J: TRBJ1-4; V: TRBV12-3/TRBV12-4; D: NA; CDR3: CASSPDFNEKLFF; DNA: TGTGCCAGCAGTCCGGACTTTAATGAAAAACTGTTTTTT
size: NA; J: TRBJ2-7; V: TRBV3-1/TRBV3-2; D: TRBD1; CDR3: CASSQDQGQGFYEQYF; DNA: TGTGCCAGCAGCCAAGATCAGGGACAGGGGTTCTACGAGCAGTACTTC
size: NA; J: TRBJ2-3; V: TRBV5-4; D: NA; CDR3: CASSPVGTDTQYF; DNA: TGTGCCAGCAGCCCGGTGGGCACAGATACGCAGTATTTT
size: NA; J: TRBJ2-6; V: TRBV9; D: NA; CDR3: CASSVPRGSGANVLTF; DNA: TGTGCCAGCAGCGTCCCACGGGGCTCTGGGGCCAACGTCCTGACTTTC
size: NA; J: TRBJ2-2; V: TRBV9; D: TRBD2; CDR3: CASSVGLAGGAGELFF; DNA: TGTGCCAGCAGCGTAGGACTAGCGGGAGGGGCCGGGGAGCTGTTTTTT
size: few; J: TRBJ1-2; V: TRBV20-1; D: NA; CDR3: CSAGDSYGYTF; DNA: TGCAGTGCTGGGGACTCCTATGGCTACACCTTC
size: once; J: TRBJ1-1; V: TRBV19; D: NA; CDR3: CASTLGHREAFF; DNA: TGTGCCAGTACCCTTGGACACCGTGAAGCTTTCTTT
size: few; J: TRBJ1-1; V: TRBV6-5; D: NA; CDR3: CASSSTNTEAFF; DNA: TGTGCCAGCAGTTCTACGAACACTGAAGCTTTCTTT
size: NA; J: TRBJ1-6; V: TRBV4-1; D: NA; CDR3: CASSSGSYNSPLHF; DNA: TGCGCCAGCAGCTCAGGCAGCTATAATTCACCCCTCCACTTT
size: NA; J: TRBJ2-7; V: TRBV19; D: NA; CDR3: CASSQQGTPYEQYF; DNA: TGTGCCAGTAGTCAACAGGGCACCCCCTACGAGCAGTACTTC
size: once; J: TRBJ1-1; V: TRBV10-2; D: TRBD1; CDR3: CASRARTGQAFF; DNA: TGCGCCAGCAGGGCCAGGACAGGGCAGGCTTTCTTT
size: NA; J: TRBJ2-1; V: TRBV6-5; D: NA; CDR3: CASMGGYNEQFF; DNA: TGTGCCAGCATGGGAGGATACAATGAGCAGTTCTTC
size: few; J: TRBJ2-2; V: TRBV6-5; D: NA; CDR3: CASSYYAGTGELFF; DNA: TGTGCCAGCAGTTACTACGCAGGAACCGGGGAGCTGTTTTTT
size: NA; J: TRBJ1-1; V: TRBV27; D: NA; CDR3: CASSWSGGVNTEAFF; DNA: TGTGCCAGCAGTTGGTCGGGCGGGGTGAACACTGAAGCTTTCTTT
size: NA; J: TRBJ2-1; V: TRBV11-2; D: TRBD2; CDR3: CASSLTSGAYNEQFF; DNA: TGTGCCAGCAGCTTAACTAGCGGAGCCTACAATGAGCAGTTCTTC
size: NA; J: TRBJ2-2; V: TRBV5-5; D: NA; CDR3: CASSLRGLDTGELFF; DNA: TGTGCCAGCAGCTTGCGAGGGTTGGACACCGGGGAGCTGTTTTTT